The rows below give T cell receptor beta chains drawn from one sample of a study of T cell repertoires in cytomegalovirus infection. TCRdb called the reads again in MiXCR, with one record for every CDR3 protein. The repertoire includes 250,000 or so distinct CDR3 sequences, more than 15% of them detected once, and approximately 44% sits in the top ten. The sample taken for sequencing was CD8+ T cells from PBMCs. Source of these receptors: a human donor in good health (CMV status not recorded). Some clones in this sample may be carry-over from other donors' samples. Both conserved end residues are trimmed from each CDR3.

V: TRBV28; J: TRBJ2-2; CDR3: ASSLGVVGAGELF
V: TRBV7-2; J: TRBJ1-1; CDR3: ASTLRENTEAF
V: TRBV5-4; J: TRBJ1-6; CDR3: ASSPDWPSDSPLH
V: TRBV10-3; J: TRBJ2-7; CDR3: AIRDSNLSYEQY
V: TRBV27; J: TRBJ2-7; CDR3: ASSLRRDSYYEQY
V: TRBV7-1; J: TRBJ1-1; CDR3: ASAPPANTEAF
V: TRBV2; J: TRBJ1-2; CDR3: ASRTGTDHNYGYT
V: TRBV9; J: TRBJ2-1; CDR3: ASSGRGNEQF
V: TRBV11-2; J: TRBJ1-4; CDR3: ASSLIPGGPGEKLF
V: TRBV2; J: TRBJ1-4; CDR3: ASSSQGGNEKLF
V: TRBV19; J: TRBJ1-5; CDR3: ASSMVGGPDSNQPQH
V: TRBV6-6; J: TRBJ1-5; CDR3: ASSFDFNQPQH
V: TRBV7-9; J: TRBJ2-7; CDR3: ASTPGRVGAYEQY
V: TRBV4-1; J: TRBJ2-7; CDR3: ASSQGDSSYEQY
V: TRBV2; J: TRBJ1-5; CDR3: ASSGWGDDQPQH
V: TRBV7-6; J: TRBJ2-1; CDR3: ASSLALPGLAGEWSSYNEQF